This TCR beta chain was recorded in a study of T cells after posttransplantation cyclophosphamide. Study-wide results and caveats: Recipient CMV seropositivity and CMV reactivation strongly tracked TRB clonality. Donor-recipient repertoire similarity was low at 1-2 months, rising over year one. Skin or GI-infiltrating T cells shared few TRB sequences with blood.

This CDR3 is 15 amino acids long. Losses at the gene ends were 7 bases for V and 7 bases for J; bases not matched to a gene: 10. CDR1 and CDR2 from the germline V gene are SNHLY and FYNNEI. This clone was found many times. Its target is unknown. The assay was immunoSEQ multiplex PCR, and TCRdb's table has in-frame clones only and misses some. In total the sample includes about 40,000 clones, none of them seen once. The receptor was derived from a woman aged 45 to 65 in good health and a related stem cell transplant donor. The chain is built from TRBV2 and TRBJ1-6; 7 bases line up with TRBD1. The sample comprised PBMCs. The CDR3 protein is CASNEQGTSNSPLHF. DNA of the CDR3: TGTGCCAGCAACGAACAGGGGACGTCCAATTCACCCCTCCACTTT.